These T cell receptor beta chains were read from a single sample in a study of blood T cell repertoires in COVID-19. TCRdb's table, derived via immunoSEQ multiplex PCR, lists solely in-frame clones and lacks some. The data contain around 200,000 clones, 84% of them singletons. Sequenced material: peripheral blood. The receptors shown here come from a man younger than 40 with active or convalescent COVID-19. The CDR3 runs from the conserved cysteine through the conserved F or W. The order of the fields is D gene, V gene, clone size, J gene, CDR3 protein, CDR3 DNA. The D gene is left open where the match is weak. Not all rows give a size; the values are once, few, many and, for expanded clones, a class.

-,TRBV2,-,TRBJ2-1,CASSGLNEQFF,TGTGCCAGCAGTGGACTTAATGAGCAGTTCTTC
-,TRBV5-1,-,TRBJ1-2,CASSLHTTGANYGYTF,TGCGCCAGCAGCTTACATACGACAGGAGCTAACTATGGCTACACCTTC
-,TRBV6-1,-,TRBJ1-1,CASSERGMNTEAFF,TGTGCCAGCAGTGAGCGGGGGATGAACACTGAAGCTTTCTTT
-,TRBV24-1,-,TRBJ2-5,CATSDKVLGAQETQYF,TGTGCCACCAGTGATAAGGTGTTGGGGGCACAAGAGACCCAGTACTTC
TRBD2,TRBV20-1,-,TRBJ2-1,CSASSKTSGFYNEQFF,TGCAGTGCTAGTTCTAAGACTAGCGGGTTTTACAATGAGCAGTTCTTC
-,TRBV10-3,-,TRBJ1-3,CAISEGFSSGNTIYF,TGTGCCATCAGTGAGGGTTTTAGCTCTGGAAACACCATATATTTT
TRBD1,TRBV27,-,TRBJ2-7,CATPQRRTGQGWFEQYF,TGTGCCACCCCACAAAGACGAACGGGACAGGGATGGTTCGAGCAGTACTTC
TRBD1,TRBV6-5,-,TRBJ1-6,CASSLTGETNSPLHF,TGTGCCAGCAGTCTCACAGGGGAGACAAATTCACCCCTCCACTTT
TRBD1,TRBV10-3,-,TRBJ2-7,CAINPGQGIYEQYF,TGTGCCATCAACCCGGGACAGGGAATATACGAGCAGTACTTC
TRBD2,TRBV6-2/TRBV6-3,-,TRBJ2-7,CASSYMGTSGRIFEQYF,TGTGCCAGCAGTTACATGGGGACTAGCGGGAGGATCTTCGAGCAGTACTTC
TRBD2,TRBV12-5,-,TRBJ2-1,CASGTTSGGAYNEQFF,TGTGCTAGTGGCACCACTAGCGGGGGGGCCTACAATGAGCAGTTCTTC
-,TRBV28,few,TRBJ1-1,CASSLSGGWNTEAFF,TGTGCCAGCAGTTTATCCGGGGGGTGGAACACTGAAGCTTTCTTT
TRBD1,TRBV4-2,-,TRBJ2-3,CASSPLAGQGPDTQYF,TGTGCCAGCAGCCCCCTTGCGGGACAGGGCCCAGATACGCAGTATTTT
-,TRBV20-1,-,TRBJ2-3,CSALYAGDTYF,TGCAGTGCCCTATACGCGGGGGACACGTATTTT
TRBD2,TRBV30,once,TRBJ2-5,CAWTAAGAGGTQYF,TGTGCCTGGACGGCGGCGGGGGCGGGGGGGACCCAGTACTTC
TRBD2,TRBV5-1,-,TRBJ2-3,CASSLEKRESLTDTQYF,TGCGCCAGCAGCTTGGAAAAGCGGGAGTCCCTAACAGATACGCAGTATTTT
TRBD2,TRBV7-2,once,TRBJ2-5,CASGGAKRERETQYF,TGTGCCAGCGGCGGAGCCAAGCGGGAAAGAGAGACCCAGTACTTC
TRBD2,TRBV10-1,-,TRBJ2-7,CASSESAAIAGGSYEQYF,TGCGCCAGCAGTGAGTCAGCGGCGATCGCGGGAGGGTCCTACGAGCAGTACTTC
-,TRBV30,-,TRBJ1-5,CAASPQGNQPQHF,TGTGCCGCGTCCCCCCAGGGAAATCAGCCCCAGCATTTT
TRBD1,TRBV30,-,TRBJ1-2,CAWSVQGGYGYTF,TGTGCCTGGAGTGTACAGGGGGGGTATGGCTACACCTTC